The 32 T cell receptor beta chains given below trace back to one sample, sequenced in a study of OX40 agonist ivuxolimab in advanced cancers. TCRdb keeps only in-frame clones here, not all; method: immunoSEQ multiplex PCR. The sample has some 72,000 clones, roughly 92% seen once; the top ten hold approximately 10%. The sequencing here drew on CD4+ or CD8+ T cells sorted from blood, taken in a trial of the OX40 agonist ivuxolimab. Receptor source: an adult with an advanced solid tumor such as melanoma, head and neck, liver or kidney cancer.

This clone was picked up one time. This chain uses TRBV10-3 with TRBJ2-3, with 7 bases fitting TRBD2. V lost 2 bases and J lost 2; bases outside the gene matches: 10. The CDR3 is 17 amino acids. CDR1 and CDR2 (germline): ENHRY, SYGVKD. The chain's CDR3 is CAISEGRVGGNTDTQYF. CDR3 nucleotide sequence: TGTGCCATCAGTGAGGGCCGTGTCGGGGGGAACACAGATACGCAGTATTTT.

V gene TRBV6-5 combines with J gene TRBJ2-7, with D unresolved. V gave up 5 bases and J gave up 3 bases, with 11 bases separating them. This CDR3 has 13 residues. Germline assignment: CDR1 MNHEY and CDR2 SVGAGI. The DNA for the CDR3 is TGTGCCAGCAGTGAAACCCCCCTCTACGAGCAGTACTTC. Protein product: CASSETPLYEQYF.

This chain links TRBV5-8 with TRBJ2-7; D gene unclear. Germline values: CDR1 SGHTS, CDR2 YDEGEE. The V end was cut by 0 bases, the J end by 3 bases, with 10 bases between. The CDR3 totals 14 residues. The CDR3 loop reads CASSLEGNVYEQYF. The CDR3 bases are TGTGCCAGCAGCTTGGAAGGTAATGTCTACGAGCAGTACTTC.

The chain employs TRBV4-1 and TRBJ1-5, with D maybe TRBD1 (6 bases). The CDR3 totals 13 residues. Per the germline V gene, CDR1 is MGHRA and CDR2 is YSYEKL. V dropped 1 base and J dropped 12 bases, with 13 bases sitting between them. CDR3 bases: TGCGCCAGCAGCCAAGCTGGGGGCAGCGGCCAGCATTTT. It codes for CASSQAGGSGQHF.

The chain has TRBV5-1 and TRBJ2-1; weak D call: TRBD2 (6 bases). Germline assignment: CDR1 SGHRS and CDR2 YFSETQ. Deletions cut 0 bases from V and 7 bases from J, with 8 bases between. The CDR3 loop spans 13 amino acids. The CDR3: CASSLVAGNEQFF. The CDR3 DNA reads TGCGCCAGCAGCTTGGTTGCGGGGAATGAGCAGTTCTTC.

The chain couples TRBV4-1 to TRBJ2-3; no clear D. This CDR3 contains 13 residues. Germline loops: CDR1 MGHRA, CDR2 YSYEKL. Between the trimmed V and J ends, which lost 4 bases and 6 bases, there was a span of 11 bases. CDR3 sequence (DNA): TGCGCCAGCAGCCTCCCGTCCCGGGATACGCAGTATTTT. As protein: CASSLPSRDTQYF.

The chain links TRBV4-1 to TRBJ1-5, with D uncertain. This CDR3 comprises 15 residues. With 0 bases removed from V and 9 bases from J, the gap between germline ends came to 15 bases. Germline CDR1 is MGHRA and CDR2 is YSYEKL. The CDR3 bases are TGCGCCAGCAGCCAAGATCATGGGGAGGGCCGGCCCCAGCATTTT. Protein: CASSQDHGEGRPQHF.

The CDR3 region is CASTPFGARGGTDTQYF. The CDR3 region has the DNA TGTGCCAGCACCCCTTTTGGGGCTAGAGGTGGCACAGATACGCAGTATTTT. This chain uses TRBV9 with TRBJ2-3; tentatively, D is TRBD1 (5 bases). Trimming removed 6 bases at V and 1 base at J, with 21 bases between. The CDR3 totals 17 residues. Germline V gene data show CDR1 as SGDLS and CDR2 as YYNGEE.

V usage is TRBV9 and J usage is TRBJ2-7; possibly TRBD1 or TRBD2 for D (5 bases each). This CDR3 is built from 18 residues. Trimming removed 0 bases from V and 3 bases from J, with 22 bases in between. The germline CDR1 and CDR2 sequences are SGDLS and YYNGEE. DNA of the CDR3: TGTGCCAGCAGCGTAGCCGGGACGTATGGTGGGACCTACTACGAGCAGTACTTC. Its translation: CASSVAGTYGGTYYEQYF.

The chain combines TRBV6-6 with TRBJ2-7; 10 positions agree with TRBD1. Germline lookup yields CDR1 MNHNY and CDR2 SVGAGI (reference sequence). The CDR3 covers 15 residues. Trimming took 4 bases from V and 0 from J; bases not matched to a gene: 3. The CDR3 loop reads CASSWDRGRSYEQYF. CDR3 nucleotide sequence: TGTGCCAGCAGTTGGGACAGGGGTCGCTCCTACGAGCAGTACTTC.

This chain links TRBV27 with TRBJ1-6, with 9 bases lining up with TRBD1. J was trimmed by 10 bases and V by 5 bases; bases with no gene match: 9. This CDR3 spans 15 amino acids. Per the germline V gene, CDR1 is MNHEY and CDR2 is SMNVEV (reference sequence). The CDR3 coding sequence is TGTGCCAGCAGTGTCTCACAGGGGGCAAGCTCACCCCTCCACTTT. This translates into CASSVSQGASSPLHF.

The V and J genes are TRBV6-5 and TRBJ2-7, with TRBD1 matching over 7 bases. The CDR3 contains 12 residues. Trimming at V came to 6 bases and at J to 6 bases, leaving 5 bases not matched to a gene. Germline loops: CDR1 MNHEY, CDR2 SVGAGI. The CDR3 region has the DNA TGTGCCAGCAGCCCAACAGGGGCCGAGCAGTACTTC. Amino acid sequence: CASSPTGAEQYF.

The chain uses TRBV28 and TRBJ2-1; 9 bases map to TRBD1. The CDR3 is 14 amino acids. From germline, CDR1 is MDHEN and CDR2 SYDVKM. V shed 6 bases and J 7 bases; nucleotides not matched to a gene: 7. In DNA, the CDR3 is TGTGCCAGCAGACCCGGGACAGGGTGGAATGAGCAGTTCTTC. Its translation is CASRPGTGWNEQFF.

The chain joins TRBV5-6 to TRBJ2-5; D is perhaps TRBD2 (6 bases). Trimming stripped 4 bases from V and 2 bases from J, with 18 bases between. Germline V gene lookup returns CDR1 SGHDT and CDR2 YYEEEE. The CDR3 runs to 16 residues. The CDR3 is CASSAGTLAYQETQYF. CDR3 nucleotide sequence: TGTGCCAGCAGCGCGGGCACCCTAGCGTATCAAGAGACCCAGTACTTC.

The chain recombines TRBV10-1 with TRBJ2-1; 8 bases fit TRBD1. Germline V gene data show CDR1 as WNHNN and CDR2 as SYGVQD (reference sequence). The length of the CDR3 is 14 residues. V lost 9 bases and J lost 6; bases outside the gene matches: 10. CDR3 bases: TGCGCCAGAAGGACAGGGTCAGGTTTCAATGAGCAGTTCTTC. Its translation is CARRTGSGFNEQFF.

This clone was counted between two and nine times. The chain couples TRBV11-2 to TRBJ1-2; D unclear. CDR3 size: 15 residues. CDR1 and CDR2 from the germline V gene are SGHAT and FQNNGV. The V gene lost 5 bases and the J gene lost 4 bases, with 17 bases spanning the gap. CDR3 DNA sequence: TGTGCCAGCAGCCCTCTCCTGGGCCCATCCTATGGCTACACCTTC. This translates into CASSPLLGPSYGYTF.

J is TRBJ2-1 and V is TRBV7-8, with D perhaps TRBD1 or TRBD2 (5 bases each). Germline V gene data show CDR1 as SGHVS and CDR2 as FQNEAQ. Trimming stripped 7 bases from V and 0 bases from J, with 16 bases between. The CDR3 spans 16 residues. The CDR3 sequence: CASNGPGTHSYNEQFF. The CDR3 region has the DNA TGTGCCAGCAACGGCCCCGGGACCCACTCCTACAATGAGCAGTTCTTC.

The chain recombines TRBV7-9 with TRBJ2-1, with 8 bases aligning to TRBD1. Germline CDR1 reads SEHNR; CDR2 reads FQNEAQ (reference sequence). Losses at the gene ends were 4 bases for V and 5 bases for J; bases not matched to a gene: 7. The CDR3 loop spans 15 amino acids. The DNA for the CDR3 is TGTGCCAGCAGCTCCCAAAGGACAGGGCACAATGAGCAGTTCTTC. Encoded protein: CASSSQRTGHNEQFF.

This clone appeared a single time. The gene calls are TRBV5-1 and TRBJ1-1; D gene ambiguous. V dropped 2 bases and J dropped 1 base, with 9 bases sitting between them. The CDR3 spans 14 residues. Looked up from germline, CDR1 is SGHRS and CDR2 is YFSETQ. CDR3 bases: TGCGCCAGCAGCTTTGGCAGGTCGAACACTGAAGCTTTCTTT. Translating it yields CASSFGRSNTEAFF.

The chain is built from TRBV9 and TRBJ2-1; D is uncertain. Trimming cost V 3 bases and J 7 bases, with 11 bases left between them. This CDR3 has 13 amino acids. Germline CDR1 and CDR2: SGDLS and YYNGEE. CDR3 sequence: CASSGNVGNEQFF. The CDR3 DNA reads as TGTGCCAGCAGCGGGAACGTCGGGAATGAGCAGTTCTTC. The complete variable domain, with remaining parts taken from reference TRBV9 and TRBJ2-1, reads DSGVTQTPKHLITATGQRVTLRCSPRSGDLSVYWYQQSLDQGLQFLIQYYNGEERAKGNILERFSAQQFPDLHSELNLSSLELGDSALYFCASSGNVGNEQFFGPGTRLTVL.

This clone was counted once. V is TRBV27 and J is TRBJ2-7; 8 bases map to TRBD2. The CDR3 consists of 13 residues. The trim removed 2 bases at V and 4 bases at J, leaving 1 base unmatched. Germline V gene lookup returns CDR1 MNHEY and CDR2 SMNVEV (reference sequence). The chain's CDR3 is CASSLRGGYEQYF. CDR3 nucleotide sequence: TGTGCCAGCAGTTTACGGGGGGGGTACGAGCAGTACTTC.

V and J are TRBV5-6 and TRBJ2-3, with D unresolved. Deletions cut 4 bases from V and 4 bases from J, with 10 bases between. Germline lookup yields CDR1 SGHDT and CDR2 YYEEEE. The CDR3 contains 13 residues. The CDR3 is CASSPVGPDTQYF. The CDR3 coding sequence is TGTGCCAGCAGCCCGGTGGGCCCAGATACGCAGTATTTT.

The chain links TRBV13 to TRBJ1-5; perhaps TRBD1 as D (6 bases). Trimming cost V 5 bases and J 2 bases, with 7 bases left between them. The CDR3 has 13 amino acids. Per the germline V gene, CDR1 is PRHDT and CDR2 is FYEKMQ (reference sequence). The CDR3 nucleotides read TGTGCCAGCAGCCGACAGGGCAATCAGCCCCAGCATTTT. Protein product: CASSRQGNQPQHF.

This clone was seen a single time. The chain uses TRBV5-4 and TRBJ1-1; no definite D call. Trimming left V 3 bases short and J 0 bases short, with 12 bases between. Germline CDR1 is SGHNT and CDR2 is YYREEE (reference sequence). The CDR3 spans 15 residues. The CDR3 here is CASSWAWQMNTEAFF. DNA for the CDR3: TGTGCCAGCAGCTGGGCGTGGCAGATGAACACTGAAGCTTTCTTT.

The chain has TRBV19 and TRBJ2-7; TRBD1 matches 10 bases. After removal of 3 bases from V and 2 bases from J, the junction contained 4 bases not matched to a gene. Germline CDR1 and CDR2: LNHDA and SQIVND (reference sequence). The length of the CDR3 is 15 residues. This chain's CDR3 is CASSILGTGAYEQYF. The CDR3 DNA follows: TGTGCCAGTAGTATTCTGGGGACAGGGGCCTACGAGCAGTACTTC.

This clone was detected once. This CDR3 is CAISEPSGVKNIQYF. CDR3 bases: TGTGCCATCAGTGAGCCCAGCGGGGTCAAAAACATTCAGTACTTC. This rearrangement joins TRBV10-3 to TRBJ2-4; 7 bases fit TRBD2. The CDR3 length is 15 residues. The V and J ends lost 2 bases and 3 bases, in that order; junction bases with no gene match: 4. Germline values: CDR1 ENHRY, CDR2 SYGVKD.

The rearrangement links TRBV7-9 to TRBJ2-1, with TRBD1 matching 8 bases. Germline values: CDR1 SEHNR, CDR2 FQNEAQ (reference sequence). V trimming: 2 bases; J trimming: 6 bases; junction bases outside the gene matches: 15. CDR3 length equals 18 residues. CDR3 sequence reads: CASSLPDRGRGLGNEQFF. In DNA form, the CDR3 reads TGTGCCAGCAGCTTACCGGACCGGGGCAGGGGGCTGGGCAATGAGCAGTTCTTC. The full variable domain, rest sourced from reference TRBV7-9 and TRBJ2-1, is DTGVSQNPRHKITKRGQNVTFRCDPISEHNRLYWYRQTLGQGPEFLTYFQNEAQLEKSRLLSDRFSAERPKGSFSTLEIQRTEQGDSAMYLCASSLPDRGRGLGNEQFFGPGTRLTVL.

The chain uses TRBV27 and TRBJ2-6, with D perhaps TRBD1 (6 bases). This CDR3 spans 15 amino acids. CDR1 and CDR2 (germline): MNHEY, SMNVEV (reference sequence). Trimming left V 8 bases short and J 2 bases short, with 13 bases between. The chain's CDR3 is CASVQGSPGANVLTF. CDR3 coding DNA: TGTGCCAGCGTACAGGGATCCCCTGGGGCCAACGTCCTGACTTTC. The full variable domain, in which reference TRBV27 and TRBJ2-6 provide the parts outside the CDR3, is EAQVTQNPRYLITVTGKKLTVTCSQNMNHEYMSWYRQDPGLGLRQIYYSMNVEVTDKGDVPEGYKVSRKEKRNFPLILESPSPNQTSLYFCASVQGSPGANVLTFGAGSRLTVL.

The genes are TRBV29-1 and TRBJ1-2; 7 nucleotides line up with TRBD1. Germline V gene data show CDR1 as SQVTM and CDR2 as ANQGSEA. The CDR3 spans 12 residues. V shed 6 bases and J 2 bases; nucleotides not matched to a gene: 3. The CDR3 nucleotides read TGCAGCGTCGACAGGGAAAACTATGGCTACACCTTC. Encoded protein: CSVDRENYGYTF.

The chain is built from TRBV27 and TRBJ2-7; 8 positions match TRBD1. CDR3 size: 15 residues. Germline CDR1 is MNHEY and CDR2 is SMNVEV (reference sequence). The ends lost 3 bases at V and 4 bases at J; junction bases unmatched: 8. The CDR3: CASSFGDQGAYEQYF. The CDR3 bases are TGTGCCAGCAGTTTCGGAGACCAGGGGGCGTACGAGCAGTACTTC.

The chain joins TRBV5-1 to TRBJ2-3, with TRBD1 identical over 12 bases. The CDR3 runs 18 residues. J lost 4 bases, V lost 3 bases, and 12 bases had no gene match. Per germline, CDR1 SGHRS and CDR2 YFSETQ. The CDR3 nucleotides read TGCGCCAGCAGCTGGACCGGGACAGGGGGCTCGAGTGCAGATACGCAGTATTTT. It is translated as CASSWTGTGGSSADTQYF. The full variable domain, completed using reference TRBV5-1 and TRBJ2-3, is KAGVTQTPRYLIKTRGQQVTLSCSPISGHRSVSWYQQTPGQGLQFLFEYFSETQRNKGNFPGRFSGRQFSNSRSEMNVSTLELGDSALYLCASSWTGTGGSSADTQYFGPGTRLTVL.

This chain links TRBV7-9 with TRBJ2-1; TRBD1 agrees at 8 bases. The CDR3 is 14 amino acids. V lost 4 bases to trimming and J lost 7 bases; unmatched junction nucleotides: 6. Germline CDR1 and CDR2: SEHNR and FQNEAQ (reference sequence). CDR3 DNA: TGTGCCAGCAGCTCGACGACAGGGGAGAATGAGCAGTTCTTC. It is translated as CASSSTTGENEQFF.